One and the same sample provided the 30 T cell receptor beta chains below, sequenced in a study of blood T cells in healthy people across ages. The authors ran a second PCR of 7 to 11 cycles using a sample-barcoded 5' primer and a J-beta primer mix. In TCRdb, the 5' RACE reads were re-called with MiXCR into one record per CDR3 protein. Among roughly 2 million distinct CDR3 sequences listed, just under 50% were seen once. Input material: blood. These receptors all come from a woman in her thirties or forties in good health.

This clonotype was seen a handful of times. The rearrangement joins TRBV20-1 to TRBJ2-5; the match to TRBD1 covers 7 bases. Germline assignment: CDR1 DFQATT and CDR2 SNEGSKA (reference sequence). The CDR3 contains 13 residues. The V segment lost 6 bases and the J segment 1 base; nucleotides outside the gene matches: 5. CDR3 DNA sequence: TGCAGTGCCCTCGGACAGGTCCAAGAGACCCAGTACTTC. Translating it yields CSALGQVQETQYF.

The chain joins TRBV7-2 to TRBJ2-1; D possibly uses TRBD1 or TRBD2 (5 bases each). This CDR3 is 12 amino acids long. The V and J ends lost 10 bases and 5 bases respectively, with 12 bases between them. Germline V CDR1 and CDR2: SGHTA, FQGNSA. The CDR3 here is CAIGKGHNEQFF. Written as DNA, the CDR3 is TGTGCCATCGGAAAGGGACACAATGAGCAGTTCTTC.

This clonotype was seen a few times. The chain recombines TRBV10-3 with TRBJ1-5, with D tentatively TRBD1 (5 bases). The CDR3 loop spans 14 amino acids. With 8 bases removed from V and 9 bases from J, the gap between germline ends came to 20 bases. CDR1 ENHRY and CDR2 SYGVKD come from the germline V gene. The CDR3 DNA sequence: TGTGCCATCTTATCAGGGCAAATAGTGCGGCCCCAGCATTTT. This gives the protein CAILSGQIVRPQHF.

A few counts support this clonotype. The gene calls are TRBV29-1 and TRBJ1-2; D is perhaps TRBD1 (5 bases). CDR1 is SQVTM and CDR2 is ANQGSEA in the germline V gene. The CDR3 loop spans 14 amino acids. V lost 5 bases and J lost 6, with 19 bases in between. In DNA, the CDR3 is TGCAGCGTTCTGGCAGGGAGGGCAAAGGATGGCTACACCTTC. Translated: CSVLAGRAKDGYTF.

The V and J genes are TRBV5-1 and TRBJ1-1, with a tentative D call TRBD1 (6 bases). V dropped 4 bases and J dropped 7 bases, with 11 bases sitting between them. This CDR3 spans 12 amino acids. Germline CDR1 reads SGHRS; CDR2 reads YFSETQ. CDR3: CASSKQGSEAFF. The CDR3 coding sequence is TGCGCCAGCAGCAAACAGGGAAGTGAAGCTTTCTTT. The whole variable domain, remainder taken from reference TRBV5-1 and TRBJ1-1, is KAGVTQTPRYLIKTRGQQVTLSCSPISGHRSVSWYQQTPGQGLQFLFEYFSETQRNKGNFPGRFSGRQFSNSRSEMNVSTLELGDSALYLCASSKQGSEAFFGQGTRLTVV.

V and J are TRBV27 and TRBJ2-1, with 8 bases that match TRBD1. The V gene end was trimmed by 3 bases and the J gene end by 4 bases; junction bases not matched to a gene: 2. From germline, CDR1 is MNHEY and CDR2 SMNVEV (reference sequence). The CDR3 runs to 14 residues. In nucleotides, the CDR3 is TGTGCCAGCAGTTTGACAGGGGAGTACAATGAGCAGTTCTTC. As protein: CASSLTGEYNEQFF.

The chain employs TRBV7-9 and TRBJ1-4; D uncertain. The CDR3 length is 14 residues. V lost 5 bases to trimming and J lost 8 bases, with 15 bases between them. The V gene's germline CDR1 is SEHNR and CDR2 FQNEAQ (reference sequence). The CDR3 loop is CASSPAARPEKLFF. The CDR3 region has the DNA TGTGCCAGCAGCCCCGCGGCCAGGCCGGAAAAACTGTTTTTT. Together with reference TRBV7-9 and TRBJ1-4, the CDR3 gives the full variable domain: DTGVSQNPRHKITKRGQNVTFRCDPISEHNRLYWYRQTLGQGPEFLTYFQNEAQLEKSRLLSDRFSAERPKGSFSTLEIQRTEQGDSAMYLCASSPAARPEKLFFGSGTQLSVL.

V gene TRBV7-2 combines with J gene TRBJ2-1; 13 nucleotides line up with TRBD2. This CDR3 contains 18 residues. Trimming cost V 4 bases and J 0 bases; bases outside gene matches: 6. Germline V gives CDR1 SGHTA, CDR2 FQGNSA. Here the CDR3 DNA reads TGTGCCAGCAGCTCAGGACTAGCGGGGGTTCCCTCCTACAATGAGCAGTTCTTC. Translated: CASSSGLAGVPSYNEQFF.

As for this clonotype: This may be a read error, as it is one base from a much larger clone. CDR3 residues: CSVDTGQSQGFEQFF. The DNA for the CDR3 is TGCAGCGTTGATACCGGCCAGAGCCAGGGCTTTGAGCAGTTCTTC. V usage is TRBV29-1 and J usage is TRBJ2-1; possibly TRBD1 for D (5 bases). Germline V gives CDR1 SQVTM, CDR2 ANQGSEA. V lost 3 bases and J 9 bases, leaving 21 bases between the germline ends. The CDR3 runs to 15 residues.

Many counts were recorded for this clonotype. The genes are TRBV29-1 and TRBJ2-1, with TRBD2 matching 8 bases. The V and J ends lost 7 bases and 4 bases, in that order; junction bases with no gene match: 24. Germline CDR1 reads SQVTM; CDR2 reads ANQGSEA. The CDR3 length is 19 residues. In DNA form, the CDR3 reads TGCAGCGCCGAAGGGGAAGAAGCGGGGGCCTTTACCCTATACAATGAGCAGTTCTTC. This translates into CSAEGEEAGAFTLYNEQFF.

The rearrangement joins TRBV25-1 to TRBJ1-1; D is unresolved. Germline CDR1 is MGHDK and CDR2 is SYGVNS. The CDR3 extends over 13 amino acids. Between the trimmed V and J ends, which lost 3 bases and 5 bases, there was a span of 10 bases. CDR3 in amino acids: CASSDPGVTEAFF. The CDR3 DNA follows: TGTGCCAGCAGTGACCCCGGGGTGACTGAAGCTTTCTTT.

The rearrangement joins TRBV7-2 to TRBJ2-1; TRBD2 agrees at 10 bases. Germline V lookup: CDR1 SGHTA, CDR2 FQGNSA. V lost 5 bases, J lost 6 bases, and 13 bases stayed unmatched. The CDR3 loop spans 17 amino acids. DNA for the CDR3: TGTGCCAGCAGCCCCCTGACTAGCGGGTTTCCTCCCAATGAGCAGTTCTTC. It codes for CASSPLTSGFPPNEQFF.

Comments on this clonotype: A read error may be the cause here, since a much bigger clone is one base away. The rearrangement links TRBV29-1 to TRBJ2-7; D unresolved. Germline loops: CDR1 SQVTM, CDR2 ANQGSEA. Deletions cut 4 bases from V and 3 bases from J, with 7 bases between. The CDR3 runs 11 residues. CDR3 coding DNA: TGCAGCGTTGGGTGTGACTACGAGCAGTACTTC. It codes for CSVGCDYEQYF.

This chain links TRBV9 with TRBJ1-5; 8 bases align to TRBD1. Germline V gene data show CDR1 as SGDLS and CDR2 as YYNGEE. This CDR3 has 15 residues. V gave up 4 bases and J gave up 6 bases; unmatched junction bases: 9. The CDR3 protein is CASSPEDRGGQPQHF. As DNA, the CDR3 is TGTGCCAGCAGCCCGGAAGACAGGGGCGGTCAGCCCCAGCATTTT.

This rearrangement joins TRBV27 to TRBJ2-1; 10 bases agree with TRBD2. The germline gives CDR1 MNHEY, CDR2 SMNVEV (reference sequence). The CDR3 extends over 14 amino acids. The V and J ends lost 5 bases and 7 bases, in that order; junction bases with no gene match: 5. The CDR3: CASSGLAEVNEQFF. For the CDR3, the DNA is TGTGCCAGCAGTGGACTAGCGGAGGTGAATGAGCAGTTCTTC.

The chain recombines TRBV4-1 with TRBJ1-4; TRBD1 aligns across 7 bases. The CDR3 totals 14 residues. V lost 5 bases and J lost 4; bases outside the gene matches: 4. From germline, CDR1 is MGHRA and CDR2 YSYEKL. CDR3 DNA sequence: TGCGCCAGCAGCGAGGGACAGTATAATGAAAAACTGTTTTTT. As protein: CASSEGQYNEKLFF.

This clonotype has at least ten counts. The chain links TRBV3-1 to TRBJ1-5, with TRBD1 matching over 8 bases. The CDR3 runs to 14 residues. CDR1 and CDR2 (germline): LGHDT, YNNKEL (reference sequence). The V and J ends lost 3 bases and 2 bases, in that order; junction bases with no gene match: 0. The CDR3 DNA is TGTGCCAGCAGCCAGACAGGGGGCAATCAGCCCCAGCATTTT. Protein product: CASSQTGGNQPQHF.

CDR3 loop: CASSRGRGGYTGELFF. The CDR3 DNA reads TGTGCCAGCAGTAGAGGCAGGGGGGGGTACACCGGGGAGCTGTTTTTT. The chain recombines TRBV6-5 with TRBJ2-2; D tentatively fits TRBD1 or TRBD2 (7 bases each). V was cut by 5 bases and J by 3 bases, with 16 bases left in between. The CDR3 extends over 16 amino acids. The germline CDR1 and CDR2 sequences are MNHEY and SVGAGI.

In this sample, this clonotype turned up once. V and J are TRBV3-1 and TRBJ1-1, with D hard to call. The CDR3 spans 13 residues. CDR1 and CDR2 (germline): LGHDT, YNNKEL (reference sequence). V shed 1 base and J shed 11 bases, with 14 bases lying between them. As DNA, the CDR3 is TGTGCCAGCAGCCAAGCTATGCGGGTGAGGGCTTTCTTT. The encoded protein is CASSQAMRVRAFF.

This clonotype was counted a single time. The chain links TRBV6-7 to TRBJ2-6; TRBD1 agrees at 7 bases. TRBV6-7 is treated as an ORF (open reading frame) with a function not yet certain. The CDR3 sequence is 17 residues long. V lost 6 bases to trimming and J lost 2 bases; unmatched junction nucleotides: 10. CDR3 amino acids: CASSRLTGEPGANVLTF. The CDR3 DNA reads TGTGCCAGCAGCCGACTCACAGGGGAACCTGGGGCCAACGTCCTGACTTTC.

This clonotype was observed a few times. This chain uses TRBV20-1 with TRBJ2-6; TRBD2 matches at 9 bases. V lost 5 bases, J lost 7 bases, and 6 bases stayed unmatched. The CDR3 has 14 amino acids. Germline CDR1 and CDR2: DFQATT and SNEGSKA (reference sequence). The CDR3 sequence is CSAPGRGGANVLTF. The DNA for the CDR3 is TGCAGTGCTCCTGGGCGGGGGGGTGCCAACGTCCTGACTTTC.

Comment on this clonotype: Mismatch with germline at one junction end may stem from a read error. V and J are TRBV4-2 and TRBJ2-7; 8 bases map to TRBD2. CDR1 LGHNA and CDR2 YNFKEQ come from the germline V gene. The CDR3 length is 14 residues. The CDR3 is CTSSPQAGAYEQYF. Written as DNA, the CDR3 is TGTACCAGCAGCCCGCAAGCGGGGGCCTACGAGCAGTACTTC.

This rearrangement joins TRBV20-1 to TRBJ2-5, with 11 bases fitting TRBD2. The trim removed 6 bases at V and 11 bases at J, leaving 17 bases unmatched. Germline V gives CDR1 DFQATT, CDR2 SNEGSKA (reference sequence). The CDR3 runs to 15 residues. The CDR3 DNA follows: TGCAGTGCCGCTTTAGCGGGGGGGCCTATGGATGAGCAGTACTTC. Translating it yields CSAALAGGPMDEQYF.

Turning to this clonotype: Germline and junction disagree at one end, which may indicate a read error. The rearrangement links TRBV27 to TRBJ2-1, with 12 bases identical to TRBD2. The CDR3 runs to 16 residues. Germline lookup yields CDR1 MNHEY and CDR2 SMNVEV (reference sequence). CDR3 sequence reads: CASSVSMTSGGNEQFF. Written as DNA, the CDR3 is TGTGCCAGCAGTGTATCGATGACTAGCGGGGGCAATGAGCAGTTCTTC.

The chain employs TRBV9 and TRBJ1-4, with TRBD1 matching 7 bases. CDR3 size: 15 residues. Germline CDR1 is SGDLS and CDR2 is YYNGEE. V shed 0 bases and J 6 bases; nucleotides not matched to a gene: 5. The CDR3 protein is CASSVGQGQDEKLFF. The CDR3 coding sequence is TGTGCCAGCAGCGTAGGACAGGGCCAGGATGAAAAACTGTTTTTT.

The chain has TRBV28 and TRBJ2-7; 7 bases match TRBD1. The CDR3 sequence is 15 residues long. CDR1 is MDHEN, CDR2 SYDVKM, per germline. Trimming took 4 bases from V and 7 from J; bases not matched to a gene: 13. The DNA for the CDR3 is TGTGCCAGCAGTTCCGGAACAGGGGTAACTAGTGAGCAGTACTTC. Translation: CASSSGTGVTSEQYF.

J is TRBJ1-6 and V is TRBV5-1; D gene ambiguous. CDR1 is SGHRS and CDR2 is YFSETQ in the germline V gene. The CDR3 loop spans 17 amino acids. Trimming removed 0 bases at V and 1 base at J, with 11 bases between. CDR3 sequence (DNA): TGCGCCAGCAGCTTGGGCCCGAGGGTGTCCTATAATTCACCCCTCCACTTT. This gives the protein CASSLGPRVSYNSPLHF.

Concerning this clonotype: The germline gene is not matched at one end of the junction; a read error may be the cause. This chain uses TRBV6-2 or TRBV6-3 with TRBJ1-5, with D perhaps matching TRBD1 (5 bases). The CDR3 covers 15 residues. From germline, CDR1 is MNHEY and CDR2 SVGEGT. The CDR3 here is CACRNGQGPNQPQHF. CDR3 DNA: TGTGCCTGCAGAAATGGGCAGGGACCCAATCAGCCCCAGCATTTT.

V is TRBV19 and J is TRBJ2-1; D gene uncertain. The CDR3 runs to 13 residues. Germline V gene sequence: CDR1 LNHDA, CDR2 SQIVND (reference sequence). The V gene lost 3 bases and the J gene lost 5 bases, with 8 bases spanning the gap. CDR3 bases: TGTGCCAGTAGTATGGGCAGTGACAATGAGCAGTTCTTC. This codes for CASSMGSDNEQFF.

The chain carries TRBV6-1 and TRBJ2-1; 7 bases are shared with TRBD2. The J call may be incorrect, as the DNA end agrees better with TRBJ2-7. The CDR3 is 16 amino acids. Per the germline V gene, CDR1 is MNHNS and CDR2 is SASEGT. CDR3 protein: CASSERGGYSYNEQYF. As DNA, the CDR3 is TGTGCCAGCAGTGAACGCGGGGGATATTCCTACAATGAGCAGTACTTC.